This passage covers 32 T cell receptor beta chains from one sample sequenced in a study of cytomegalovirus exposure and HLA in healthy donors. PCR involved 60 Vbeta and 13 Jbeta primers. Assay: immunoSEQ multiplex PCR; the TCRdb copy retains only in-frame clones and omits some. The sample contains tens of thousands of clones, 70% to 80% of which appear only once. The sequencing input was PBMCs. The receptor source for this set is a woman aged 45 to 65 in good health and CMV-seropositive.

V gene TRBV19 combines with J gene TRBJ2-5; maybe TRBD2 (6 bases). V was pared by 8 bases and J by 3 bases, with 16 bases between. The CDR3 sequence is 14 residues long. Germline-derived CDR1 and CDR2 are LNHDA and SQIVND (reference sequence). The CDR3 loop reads CASSSTGGEETQYF. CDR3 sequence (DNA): TGTGCCAGTTCCTCCACCGGCGGGGAAGAGACCCAGTACTTC.

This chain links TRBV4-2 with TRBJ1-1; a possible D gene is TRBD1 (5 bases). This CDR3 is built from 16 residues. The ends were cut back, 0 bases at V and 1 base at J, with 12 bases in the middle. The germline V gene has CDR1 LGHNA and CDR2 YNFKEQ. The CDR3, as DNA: TGTGCCAGCAGCCAAGATGGGGTCGGGGGGAACACTGAAGCTTTCTTT. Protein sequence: CASSQDGVGGNTEAFF.

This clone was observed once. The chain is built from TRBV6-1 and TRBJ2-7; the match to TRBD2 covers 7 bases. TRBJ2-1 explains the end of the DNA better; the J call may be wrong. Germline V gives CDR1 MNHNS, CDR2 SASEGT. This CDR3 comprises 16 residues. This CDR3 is CASSEARGGSYNEQFF. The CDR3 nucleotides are TGTGCCAGCAGTGAAGCAAGGGGAGGGTCATACAATGAGCAGTTCTTC.

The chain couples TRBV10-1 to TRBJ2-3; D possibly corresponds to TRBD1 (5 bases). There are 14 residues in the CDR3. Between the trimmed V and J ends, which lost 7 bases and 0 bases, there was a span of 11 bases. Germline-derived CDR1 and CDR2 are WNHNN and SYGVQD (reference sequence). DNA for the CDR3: TGCGCCAGCACCAAGGACATAAGCACAGATACGCAGTATTTT. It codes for CASTKDISTDTQYF.

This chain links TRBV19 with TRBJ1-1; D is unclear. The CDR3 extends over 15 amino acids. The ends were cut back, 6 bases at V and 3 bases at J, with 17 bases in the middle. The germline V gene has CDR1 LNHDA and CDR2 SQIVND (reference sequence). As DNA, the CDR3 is TGTGCCAGTAGGTCCCGGAGGGTGGGGTACACTGAAGCTTTCTTT. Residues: CASRSRRVGYTEAFF.

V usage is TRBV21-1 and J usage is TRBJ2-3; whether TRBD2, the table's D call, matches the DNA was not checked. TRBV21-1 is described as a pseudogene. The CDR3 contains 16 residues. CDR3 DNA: TGTGCCAGCAGCAAAGCGGGGAAGCGGGGCACAGATACGCAGTATTTT. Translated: CASSKAGKRGTDTQYF.

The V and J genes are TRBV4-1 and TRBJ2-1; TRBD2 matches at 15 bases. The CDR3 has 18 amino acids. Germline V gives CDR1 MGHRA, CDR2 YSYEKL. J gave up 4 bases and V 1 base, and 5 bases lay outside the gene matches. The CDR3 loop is CASSQARTSGRGYNEQFF. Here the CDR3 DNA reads TGCGCCAGCAGCCAAGCCCGGACTAGCGGGAGGGGGTACAATGAGCAGTTCTTC.

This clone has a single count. CDR3 protein: CASGTSGSVEQYV. CDR3 nucleotides: TGTGCCAGCGGGACTAGCGGGAGTGTCGAGCAGTACGTC. The V and J genes are TRBV2 and TRBJ2-7; 14 bases fit TRBD2. In germline, CDR1 is SNHLY, CDR2 FYNNEI. The CDR3 has 13 residues. V was clipped by 8 bases and J by 6 bases; unmatched bases: 3.

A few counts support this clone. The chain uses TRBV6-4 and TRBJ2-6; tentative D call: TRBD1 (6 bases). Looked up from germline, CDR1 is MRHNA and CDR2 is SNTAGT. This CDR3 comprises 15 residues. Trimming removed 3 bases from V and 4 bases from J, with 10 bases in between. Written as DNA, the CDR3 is TGTGCCAGCAGTGAAGGGGGAACCGGGGCCAACGTCCTGACTTTC. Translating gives CASSEGGTGANVLTF.

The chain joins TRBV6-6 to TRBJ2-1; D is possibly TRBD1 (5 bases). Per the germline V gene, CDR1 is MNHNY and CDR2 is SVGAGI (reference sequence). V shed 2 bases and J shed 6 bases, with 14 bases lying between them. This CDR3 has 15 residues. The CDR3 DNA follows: TGTGCCAGCAGTTACCCCCGGCAGGGCCCCAATGAGCAGTTCTTC. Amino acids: CASSYPRQGPNEQFF.

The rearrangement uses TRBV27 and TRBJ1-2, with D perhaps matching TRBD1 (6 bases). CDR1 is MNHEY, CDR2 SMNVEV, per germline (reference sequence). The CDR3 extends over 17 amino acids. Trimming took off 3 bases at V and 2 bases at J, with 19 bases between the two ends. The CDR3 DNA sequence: TGTGCCAGCAGTTTTCGGCCCCTGGGGCAGGGGAACTATGGCTACACCTTC. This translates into CASSFRPLGQGNYGYTF.

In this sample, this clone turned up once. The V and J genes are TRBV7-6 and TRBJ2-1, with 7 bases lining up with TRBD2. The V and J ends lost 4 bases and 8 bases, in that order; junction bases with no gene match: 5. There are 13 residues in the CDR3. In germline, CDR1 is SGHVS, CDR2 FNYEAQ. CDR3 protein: CASSSLAGDEQFF. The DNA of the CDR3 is TGTGCCAGCAGCTCCCTGGCGGGGGATGAGCAGTTCTTC.

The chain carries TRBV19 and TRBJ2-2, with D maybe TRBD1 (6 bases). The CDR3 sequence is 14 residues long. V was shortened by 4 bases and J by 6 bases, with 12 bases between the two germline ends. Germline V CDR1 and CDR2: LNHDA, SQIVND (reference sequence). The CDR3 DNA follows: TGTGCCAGTAGTACCCAGGGGATGGCCGGGGAGCTGTTTTTT. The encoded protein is CASSTQGMAGELFF.

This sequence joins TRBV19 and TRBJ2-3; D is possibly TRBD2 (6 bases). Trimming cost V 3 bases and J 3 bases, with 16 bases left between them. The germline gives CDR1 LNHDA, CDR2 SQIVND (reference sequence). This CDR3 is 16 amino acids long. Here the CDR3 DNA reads TGTGCCAGTAGTATGGGGTCTAGCGCCTGGACAGATACGCAGTATTTT. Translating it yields CASSMGSSAWTDTQYF. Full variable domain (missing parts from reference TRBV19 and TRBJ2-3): DGGITQSPKYLFRKEGQNVTLSCEQNLNHDAMYWYRQDPGQGLRLIYYSQIVNDFQKGDIAEGYSVSREKKESFPLTVTSAQKNPTAFYLCASSMGSSAWTDTQYFGPGTRLTVL.

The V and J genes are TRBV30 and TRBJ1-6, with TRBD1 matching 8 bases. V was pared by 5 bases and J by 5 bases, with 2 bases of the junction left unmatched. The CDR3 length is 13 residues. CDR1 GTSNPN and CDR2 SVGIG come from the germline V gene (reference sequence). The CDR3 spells CAWATGDNSPLHF. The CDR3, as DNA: TGTGCCTGGGCGACAGGGGATAATTCACCCCTCCACTTT. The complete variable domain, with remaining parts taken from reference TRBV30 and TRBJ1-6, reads SQTIHQWPATLVQPVGSPLSLECTVEGTSNPNLYWYRQAAGRGLQLLFYSVGIGQISSEVPQNLSASRPQDRQFILSSKKLLLSDSGFYLCAWATGDNSPLHFGNGTRLTVT.

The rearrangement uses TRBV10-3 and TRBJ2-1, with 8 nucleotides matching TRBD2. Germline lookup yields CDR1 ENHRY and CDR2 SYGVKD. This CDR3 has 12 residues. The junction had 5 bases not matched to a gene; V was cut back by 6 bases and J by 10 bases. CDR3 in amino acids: CAISPSSGEQFF. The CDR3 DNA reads TGTGCCATCAGCCCTTCTAGCGGGGAGCAGTTCTTC.

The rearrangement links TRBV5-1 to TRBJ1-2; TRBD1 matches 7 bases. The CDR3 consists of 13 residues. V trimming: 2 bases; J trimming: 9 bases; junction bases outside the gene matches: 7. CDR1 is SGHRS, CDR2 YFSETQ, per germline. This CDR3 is CASSFRDRQSYTF. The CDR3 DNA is TGCGCCAGCAGCTTCCGGGACAGACAGAGCTACACCTTC.

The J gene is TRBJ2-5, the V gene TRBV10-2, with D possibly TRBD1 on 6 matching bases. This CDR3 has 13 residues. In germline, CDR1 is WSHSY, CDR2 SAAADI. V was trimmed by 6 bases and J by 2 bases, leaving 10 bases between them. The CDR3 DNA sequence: TGCGCCAGCAGGGGGGCCTTACAAGAGACCCAGTACTTC. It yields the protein CASRGALQETQYF.

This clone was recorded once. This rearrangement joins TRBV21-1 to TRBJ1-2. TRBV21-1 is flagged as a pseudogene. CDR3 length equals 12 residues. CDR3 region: CASGGGGYGYTF. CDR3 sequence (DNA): TGTGCCAGCGGGGGAGGGGGCTATGGCTACACCTTC.

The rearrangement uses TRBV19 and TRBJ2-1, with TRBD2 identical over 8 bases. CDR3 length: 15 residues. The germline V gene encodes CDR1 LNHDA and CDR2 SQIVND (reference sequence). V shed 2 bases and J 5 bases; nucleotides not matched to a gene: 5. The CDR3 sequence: CASSIRAGGNNEQFF. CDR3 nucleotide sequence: TGTGCCAGTAGTATACGGGCGGGAGGCAACAATGAGCAGTTCTTC.

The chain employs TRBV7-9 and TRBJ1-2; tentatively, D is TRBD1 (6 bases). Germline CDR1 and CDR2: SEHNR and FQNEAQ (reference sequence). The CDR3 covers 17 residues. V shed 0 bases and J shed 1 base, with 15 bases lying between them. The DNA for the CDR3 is TGTGCCAGCAGCTTAGCGCGGGGGCAGGGTGATAACTATGGCTACACCTTC. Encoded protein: CASSLARGQGDNYGYTF.

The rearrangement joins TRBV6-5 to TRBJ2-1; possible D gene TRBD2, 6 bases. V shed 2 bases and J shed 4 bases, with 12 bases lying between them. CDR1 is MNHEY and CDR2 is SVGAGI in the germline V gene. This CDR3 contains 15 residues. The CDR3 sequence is CASSYGGTPYNEQFF. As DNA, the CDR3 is TGTGCCAGCAGTTACGGAGGGACGCCTTACAATGAGCAGTTCTTC.

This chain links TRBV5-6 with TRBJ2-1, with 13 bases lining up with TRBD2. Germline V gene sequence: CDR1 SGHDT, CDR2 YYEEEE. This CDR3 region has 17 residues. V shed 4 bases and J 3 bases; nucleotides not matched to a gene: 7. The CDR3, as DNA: TGTGCCAGCAGCCGACTAGCGGGAGGTAGGAGCTACAATGAGCAGTTCTTC. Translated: CASSRLAGGRSYNEQFF. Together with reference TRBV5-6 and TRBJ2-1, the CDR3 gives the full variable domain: DAGVTQSPTHLIKTRGQQVTLRCSPKSGHDTVSWYQQALGQGPQFIFQYYEEEERQRGNFPDRFSGHQFPNYSSELNVNALLLGDSALYLCASSRLAGGRSYNEQFFGPGTRLTVL.

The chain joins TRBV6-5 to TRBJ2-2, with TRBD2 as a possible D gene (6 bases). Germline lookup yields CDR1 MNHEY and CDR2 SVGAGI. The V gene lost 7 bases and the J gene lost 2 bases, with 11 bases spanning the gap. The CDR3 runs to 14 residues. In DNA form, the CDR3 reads TGTGCCAGCAAACGGAGGGGAAACACCGGGGAGCTGTTTTTT. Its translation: CASKRRGNTGELFF.

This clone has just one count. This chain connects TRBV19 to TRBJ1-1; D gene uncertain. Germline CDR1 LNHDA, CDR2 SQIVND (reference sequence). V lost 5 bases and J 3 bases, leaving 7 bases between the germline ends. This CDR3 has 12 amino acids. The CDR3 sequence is CASSLADTEAFF. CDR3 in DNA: TGTGCCAGTAGTCTGGCGGACACTGAAGCTTTCTTT.

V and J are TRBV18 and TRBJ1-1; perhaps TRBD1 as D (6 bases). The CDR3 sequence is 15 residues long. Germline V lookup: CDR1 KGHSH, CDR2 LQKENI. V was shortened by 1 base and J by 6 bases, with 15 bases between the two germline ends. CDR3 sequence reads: CASSPRRGKGAEAFF. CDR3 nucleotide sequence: TGTGCCAGCTCACCACGACGCGGTAAGGGGGCTGAAGCTTTCTTT.

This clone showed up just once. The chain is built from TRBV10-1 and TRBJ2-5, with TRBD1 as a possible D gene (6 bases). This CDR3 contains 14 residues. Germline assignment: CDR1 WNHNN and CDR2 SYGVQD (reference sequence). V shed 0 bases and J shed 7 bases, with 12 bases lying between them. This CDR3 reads CASSESGAGGTQYF. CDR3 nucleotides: TGCGCCAGCAGTGAGTCGGGGGCTGGGGGGACCCAGTACTTC.

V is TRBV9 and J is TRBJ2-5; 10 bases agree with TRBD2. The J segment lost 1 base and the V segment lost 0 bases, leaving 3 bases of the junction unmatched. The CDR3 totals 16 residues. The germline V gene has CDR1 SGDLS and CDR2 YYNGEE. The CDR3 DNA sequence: TGTGCCAGCAGCGTAGAGGCTAGCGGGGGCCAAGAGACCCAGTACTTC. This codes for CASSVEASGGQETQYF.

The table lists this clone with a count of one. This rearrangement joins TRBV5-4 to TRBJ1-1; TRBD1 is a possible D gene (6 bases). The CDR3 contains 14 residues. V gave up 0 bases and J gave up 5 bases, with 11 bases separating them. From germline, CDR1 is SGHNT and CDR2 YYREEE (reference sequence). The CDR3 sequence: CASSLAPQGTEAFF. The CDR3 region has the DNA TGTGCCAGCAGCTTGGCCCCGCAGGGGACTGAAGCTTTCTTT.

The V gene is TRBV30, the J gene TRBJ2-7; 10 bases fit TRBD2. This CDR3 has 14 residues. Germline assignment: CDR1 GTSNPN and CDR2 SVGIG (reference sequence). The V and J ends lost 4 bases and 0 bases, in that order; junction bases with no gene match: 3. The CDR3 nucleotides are TGTGCCTGGACCCGGACTAGCGGCTCCTACGAGCAGTACTTC. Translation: CAWTRTSGSYEQYF.

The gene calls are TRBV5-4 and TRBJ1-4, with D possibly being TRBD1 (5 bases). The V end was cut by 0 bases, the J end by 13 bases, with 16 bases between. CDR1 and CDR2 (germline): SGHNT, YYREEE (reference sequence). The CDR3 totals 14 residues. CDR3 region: CASSLGGRPPGLFF. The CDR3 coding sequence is TGTGCCAGCAGCTTGGGGGGCAGGCCCCCGGGACTGTTTTTT.

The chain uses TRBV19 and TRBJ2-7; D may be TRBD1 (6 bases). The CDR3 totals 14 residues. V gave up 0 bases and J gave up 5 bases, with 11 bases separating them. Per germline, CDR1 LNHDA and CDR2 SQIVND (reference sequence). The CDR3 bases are TGTGCCAGTAGTATAGAGGCAGGGGCTGACGAGCAGTACTTC. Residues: CASSIEAGADEQYF.